The entry below gives a single T cell receptor beta chain sequence along with its context. Its antigen is currently unknown. The time point denotes: patch test 2, 6 weeks after DPC sensitization. Treatment indicated: therapeutic diphenylcyclopropenone sensitization with weekly scalp DPC. TCRdb processed the RACE reads anew with MiXCR; each CDR3 protein has one entry. Of some 82,000 distinct CDR3 sequences listed, approximately 6.6% are singletons. The data were taken from a study of human T cells and chemical hapten exposure. Broader study findings: The count of PT1 expanded TCRs correlated positively with patch test score.

Per germline, CDR1 WSHSY and CDR2 SAAADI. The CDR3 length is 14 residues. V shed 2 bases and J shed 10 bases, with 16 bases lying between them. The V gene is TRBV10-2, the J gene TRBJ2-3, with a weak D call TRBD2 (5 bases). This TCR derives from a woman aged 25 to 45 with alopecia areata. Some clones in this sample may be carry-over from other donors' samples. Sequences were derived from whole blood, sampled in connection with sensitization to the hapten diphenylcyclopropenone (DPC). The CDR3 here is CASSEGWTLPAQYF. CDR3 coding DNA: TGCGCCAGCAGTGAGGGGTGGACTCTCCCAGCGCAGTATTTT.